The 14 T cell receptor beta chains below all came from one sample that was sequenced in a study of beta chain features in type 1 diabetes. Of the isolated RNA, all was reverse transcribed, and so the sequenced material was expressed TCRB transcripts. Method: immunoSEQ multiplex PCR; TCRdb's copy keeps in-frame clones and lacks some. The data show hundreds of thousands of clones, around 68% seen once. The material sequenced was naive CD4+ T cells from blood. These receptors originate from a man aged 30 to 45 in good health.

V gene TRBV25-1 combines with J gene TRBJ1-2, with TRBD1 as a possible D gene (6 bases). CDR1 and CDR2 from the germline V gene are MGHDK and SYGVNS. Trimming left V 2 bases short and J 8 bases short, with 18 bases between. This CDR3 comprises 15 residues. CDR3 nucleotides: TGTGCCAGCAGTGAAGGGGGCAGGGGCTCTAACGGCTACACCTTC. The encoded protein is CASSEGGRGSNGYTF.

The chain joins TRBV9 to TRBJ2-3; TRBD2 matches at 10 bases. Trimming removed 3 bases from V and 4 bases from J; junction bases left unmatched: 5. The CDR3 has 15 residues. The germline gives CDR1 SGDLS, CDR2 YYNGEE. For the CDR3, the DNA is TGTGCCAGCAGCGCCTCTAGCGGGAGCGCAGATACGCAGTATTTT. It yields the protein CASSASSGSADTQYF.

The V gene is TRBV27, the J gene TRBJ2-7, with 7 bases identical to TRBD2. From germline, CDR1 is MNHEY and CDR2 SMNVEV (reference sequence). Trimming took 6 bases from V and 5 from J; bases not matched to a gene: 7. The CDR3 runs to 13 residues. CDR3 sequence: CASRPSGKDEQYF. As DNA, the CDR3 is TGTGCCAGCAGGCCGAGCGGGAAAGACGAGCAGTACTTC.

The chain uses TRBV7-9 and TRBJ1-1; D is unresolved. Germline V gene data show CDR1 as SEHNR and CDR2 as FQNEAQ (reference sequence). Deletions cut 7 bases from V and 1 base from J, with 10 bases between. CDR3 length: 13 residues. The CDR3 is CASTAGGNTEAFF. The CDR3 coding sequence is TGTGCCAGCACCGCGGGCGGGAACACTGAAGCTTTCTTT.

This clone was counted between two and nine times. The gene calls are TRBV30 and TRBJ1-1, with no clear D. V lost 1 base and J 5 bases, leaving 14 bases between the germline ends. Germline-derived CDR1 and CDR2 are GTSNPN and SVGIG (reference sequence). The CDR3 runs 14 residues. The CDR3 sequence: CAWSGSKGKTEAFF. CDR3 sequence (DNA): TGTGCCTGGAGTGGGTCTAAAGGGAAGACTGAAGCTTTCTTT. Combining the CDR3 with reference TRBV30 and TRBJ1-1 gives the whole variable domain SQTIHQWPATLVQPVGSPLSLECTVEGTSNPNLYWYRQAAGRGLQLLFYSVGIGQISSEVPQNLSASRPQDRQFILSSKKLLLSDSGFYLCAWSGSKGKTEAFFGQGTRLTVV.

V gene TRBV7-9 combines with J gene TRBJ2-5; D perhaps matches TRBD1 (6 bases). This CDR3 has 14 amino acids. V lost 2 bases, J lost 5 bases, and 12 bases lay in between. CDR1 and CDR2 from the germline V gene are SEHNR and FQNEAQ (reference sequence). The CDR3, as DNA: TGTGCCAGCAGCTTAACAGGGCCGTGGGAGACCCAGTACTTC. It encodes CASSLTGPWETQYF.

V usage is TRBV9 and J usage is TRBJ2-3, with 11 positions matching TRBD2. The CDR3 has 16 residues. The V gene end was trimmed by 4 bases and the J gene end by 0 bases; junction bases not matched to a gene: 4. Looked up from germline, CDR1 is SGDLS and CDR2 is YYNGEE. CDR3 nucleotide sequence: TGTGCCAGCAGCCCCTCTAGCGGGAGGAGCACAGATACGCAGTATTTT. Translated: CASSPSSGRSTDTQYF.

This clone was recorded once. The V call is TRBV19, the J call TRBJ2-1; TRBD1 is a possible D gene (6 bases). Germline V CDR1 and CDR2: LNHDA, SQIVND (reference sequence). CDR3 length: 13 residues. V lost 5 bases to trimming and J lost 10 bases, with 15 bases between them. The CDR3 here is CASSPFDRREQFF. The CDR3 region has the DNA TGTGCCAGTAGTCCCTTCGACAGGCGCGAGCAGTTCTTC.

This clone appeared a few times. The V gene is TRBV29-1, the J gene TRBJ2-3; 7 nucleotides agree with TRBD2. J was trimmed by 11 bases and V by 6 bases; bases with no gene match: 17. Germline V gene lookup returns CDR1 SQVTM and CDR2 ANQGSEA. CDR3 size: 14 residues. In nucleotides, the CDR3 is TGCAGCGTGGGTGGGGAGGGCCCCCCCCCAAGGCAGTATTTT. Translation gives CSVGGEGPPPRQYF.

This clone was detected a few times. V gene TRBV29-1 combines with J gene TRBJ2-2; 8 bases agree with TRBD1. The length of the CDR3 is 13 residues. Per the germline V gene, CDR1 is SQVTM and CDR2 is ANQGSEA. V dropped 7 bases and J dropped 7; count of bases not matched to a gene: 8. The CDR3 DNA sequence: TGCAGCGCTGGACAGGGCCGAGGCGGGGAGCTGTTTTTT. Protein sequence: CSAGQGRGGELFF.

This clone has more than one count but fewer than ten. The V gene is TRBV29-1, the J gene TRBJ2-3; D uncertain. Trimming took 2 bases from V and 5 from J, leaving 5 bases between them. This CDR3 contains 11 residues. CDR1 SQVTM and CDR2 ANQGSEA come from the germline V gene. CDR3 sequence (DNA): TGCAGCGTTGAATATAGAGATACGCAGTATTTT. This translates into CSVEYRDTQYF.

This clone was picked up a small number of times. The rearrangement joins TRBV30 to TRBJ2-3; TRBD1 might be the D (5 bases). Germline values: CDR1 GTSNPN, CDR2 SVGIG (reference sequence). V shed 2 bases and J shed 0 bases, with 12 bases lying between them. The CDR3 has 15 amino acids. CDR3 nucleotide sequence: TGTGCCTGGAGTTTCGGGCAGGGAAGCACAGATACGCAGTATTTT. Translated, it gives CAWSFGQGSTDTQYF.

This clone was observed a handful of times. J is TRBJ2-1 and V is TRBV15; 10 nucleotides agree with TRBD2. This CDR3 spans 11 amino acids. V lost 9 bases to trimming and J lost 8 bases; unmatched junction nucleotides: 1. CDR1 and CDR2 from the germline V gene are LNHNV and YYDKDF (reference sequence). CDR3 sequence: CATGTSDEQFF. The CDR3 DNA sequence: TGTGCCACGGGGACTAGCGATGAGCAGTTCTTC.

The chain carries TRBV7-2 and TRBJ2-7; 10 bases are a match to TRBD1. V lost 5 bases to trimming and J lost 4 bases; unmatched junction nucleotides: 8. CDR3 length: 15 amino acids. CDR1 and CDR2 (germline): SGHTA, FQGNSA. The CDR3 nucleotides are TGTGCCAGCAGCCCGGGACAGGGGCGCACGTACGAGCAGTACTTC. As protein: CASSPGQGRTYEQYF.